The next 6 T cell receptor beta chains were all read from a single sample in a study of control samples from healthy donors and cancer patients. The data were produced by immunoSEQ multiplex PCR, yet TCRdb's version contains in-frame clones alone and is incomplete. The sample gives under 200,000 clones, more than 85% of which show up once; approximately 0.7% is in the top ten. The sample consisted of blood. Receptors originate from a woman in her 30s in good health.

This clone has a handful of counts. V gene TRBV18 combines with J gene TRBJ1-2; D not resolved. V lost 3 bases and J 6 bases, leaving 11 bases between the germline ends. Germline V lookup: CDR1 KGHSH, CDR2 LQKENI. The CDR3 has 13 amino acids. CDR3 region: CASSPSESHGYTF. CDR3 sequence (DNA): TGTGCCAGCTCACCCTCGGAATCCCATGGCTACACCTTC.

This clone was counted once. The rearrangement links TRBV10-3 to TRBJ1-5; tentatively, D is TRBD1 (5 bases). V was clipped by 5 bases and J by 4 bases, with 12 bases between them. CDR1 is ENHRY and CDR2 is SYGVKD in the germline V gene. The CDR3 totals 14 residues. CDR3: CAISPRGGNQPQHF. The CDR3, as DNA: TGTGCCATCAGTCCCCGGGGGGGGAATCAGCCCCAGCATTTT.

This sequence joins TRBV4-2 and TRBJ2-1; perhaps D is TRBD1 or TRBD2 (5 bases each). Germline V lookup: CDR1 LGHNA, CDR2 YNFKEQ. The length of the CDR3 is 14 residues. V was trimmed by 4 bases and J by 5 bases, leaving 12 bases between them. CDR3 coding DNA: TGTGCCAGCAGCCGGGACGACGGGAACAATGAGCAGTTCTTC. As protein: CASSRDDGNNEQFF.

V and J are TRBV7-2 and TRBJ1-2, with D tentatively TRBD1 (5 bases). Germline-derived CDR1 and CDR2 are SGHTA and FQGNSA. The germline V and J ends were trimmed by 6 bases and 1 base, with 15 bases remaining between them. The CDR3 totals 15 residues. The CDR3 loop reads CASSSQGWVNYGYTF. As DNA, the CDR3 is TGTGCCAGCAGTTCTCAGGGCTGGGTTAACTATGGCTACACCTTC.

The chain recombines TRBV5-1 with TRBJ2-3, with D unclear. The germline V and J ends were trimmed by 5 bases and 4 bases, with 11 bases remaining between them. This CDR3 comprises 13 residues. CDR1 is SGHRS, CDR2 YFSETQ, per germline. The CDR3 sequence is CASRLRVSDTQYF. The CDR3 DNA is TGCGCCAGCAGGTTGCGTGTGTCAGATACGCAGTATTTT. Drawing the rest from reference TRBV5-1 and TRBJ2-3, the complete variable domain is KAGVTQTPRYLIKTRGQQVTLSCSPISGHRSVSWYQQTPGQGLQFLFEYFSETQRNKGNFPGRFSGRQFSNSRSEMNVSTLELGDSALYLCASRLRVSDTQYFGPGTRLTVL.

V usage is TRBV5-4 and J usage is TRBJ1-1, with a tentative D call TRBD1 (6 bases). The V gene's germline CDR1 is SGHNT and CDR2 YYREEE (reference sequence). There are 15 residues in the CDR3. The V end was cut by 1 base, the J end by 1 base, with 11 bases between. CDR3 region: CASSLRGPGNTEAFF. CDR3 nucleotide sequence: TGTGCCAGCAGCTTGCGGGGGCCTGGGAACACTGAAGCTTTCTTT.